The entry that follows covers one T cell receptor (beta chain) sequence. Its cognate antigen has yet to be identified. Within one base of it there is no much larger clone, and no base qualities were kept. The immunoSEQ Assay, a bias-controlled multiplex PCR, was used to amplify TCRbeta CDR3 regions from genomic DNA. Processing in the source paper ran as follows. The number of nucleated cells in each sample was estimated by amplification of reference gene primers within the assay. To quantify the absolute abundance of each unique TCRbeta CDR3 rearrangement, sequence reads were collapsed and filtered. For each sample, productive Simpson clonality was calculated as the square root of Simpson's diversity index across productive rearrangements. TCRdb provides this immuneACCESS table in a form limited to in-frame rearrangements. Some clones are lacking; in checked studies, under half of them reflect an unresolved V gene, and why the rest are absent is not known. D and trimming come from the DNA, and the V and J calls and clone size come from that table. For this sample the table gives about 160,000 clones, of which 92% were detected only once. Of the sample, roughly 5% is held by the ten largest clones.

Spanning cysteine to phenylalanine, the CDR3 consists of 15 amino acids. Here the CDR3 DNA is all that survives: 45 bases in frame from base 1. Relative to germline, V is missing 6 bases and J is missing 0 bases, with 8 bases of the junction outside any gene match. In the germline V gene, CDR1 corresponds to MNHEY and CDR2 to SVGEGT. The data derive from a study of blood T cell repertoires in COVID-19 (dated by TCRdb to about 2020). Background on the whole study: Collaborator samples came from the United States, Italy and Spain and covered acute and convalescent phases of COVID-19. The repertoires were made available in a free public database intended to serve as a resource for research on the immune response to SARS-CoV-2. The prospective study material was composed of cDNA or gDNA derived from T cells, B-cell-depleted T cells, or PBMCs. Nearly every sample came with metadata listing a de-identified subject ID, COVID-19 status, age in years and sex. Deeply sampled blood TCRbeta repertoires from subjects exposed to, actively infected with, or recovered from COVID-19 were included in the dataset. Samples came from the ongoing ImmuneRACE study (first 160 participants) plus 1,254 subjects from 6 global collaborators. HLA class I and class II types, where available, came from metadata supplied by the sample provider rather than from assay-based typing. On the study overall, not on this receptor specifically: The quantity of clinical and demographic metadata differed by source and by participant and was supplied without curation.

At one collaborating source in Seattle, patients were enrolled during active infection and were followed longitudinally through the course of disease. Whole blood was collected in K2EDTA tubes by collaborating institutions according to the institutions' own protocols. Collaborator samples were shipped for TCRbeta analysis as frozen whole blood, isolated PBMCs, or DNA extracted from either sample type. The sequence derives from a man aged 25 to 40 with COVID-19, enrolled during active disease. Rearrangement joined TRBV6-2 or TRBV6-3 to TRBJ2-7; 7 nucleotides in the junction match TRBD2. The specimen sequenced was peripheral blood. CDR3 protein: CASSSGGGNSYEQYF. The DNA sequence is TGTGCCAGCAGCTCCGGCGGGGGAAACTCCTACGAGCAGTACTTC.